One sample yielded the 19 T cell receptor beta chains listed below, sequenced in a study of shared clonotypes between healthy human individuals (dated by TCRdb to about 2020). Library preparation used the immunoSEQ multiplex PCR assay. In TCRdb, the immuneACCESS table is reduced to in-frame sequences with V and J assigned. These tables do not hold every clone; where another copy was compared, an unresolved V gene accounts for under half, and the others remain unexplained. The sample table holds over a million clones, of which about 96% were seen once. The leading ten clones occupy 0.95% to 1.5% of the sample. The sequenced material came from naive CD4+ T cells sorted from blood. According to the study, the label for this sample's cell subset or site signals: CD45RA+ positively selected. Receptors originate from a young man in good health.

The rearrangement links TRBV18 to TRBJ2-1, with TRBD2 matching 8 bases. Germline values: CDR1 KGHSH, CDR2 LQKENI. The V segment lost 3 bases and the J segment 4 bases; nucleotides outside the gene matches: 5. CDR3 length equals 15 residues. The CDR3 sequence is CASSPPLAAYNEQFF. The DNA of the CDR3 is TGTGCCAGCTCACCCCCACTAGCGGCATACAATGAGCAGTTCTTC. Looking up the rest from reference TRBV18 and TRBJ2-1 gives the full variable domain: NAGVMQNPRHLVRRRGQEARLRCSPMKGHSHVYWYRQLPEEGLKFMVYLQKENIIDESGMPKERFSAEFPKEGPSILRIQQVVRGDSAAYFCASSPPLAAYNEQFFGPGTRLTVL.

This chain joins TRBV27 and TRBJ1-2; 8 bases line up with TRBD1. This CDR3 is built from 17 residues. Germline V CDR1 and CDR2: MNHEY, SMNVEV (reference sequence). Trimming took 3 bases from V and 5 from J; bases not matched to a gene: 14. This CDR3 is CASSFLDRAQQRYGYTF. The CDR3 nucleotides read TGTGCCAGCAGTTTCCTGGACAGGGCACAGCAACGGTATGGCTACACCTTC.

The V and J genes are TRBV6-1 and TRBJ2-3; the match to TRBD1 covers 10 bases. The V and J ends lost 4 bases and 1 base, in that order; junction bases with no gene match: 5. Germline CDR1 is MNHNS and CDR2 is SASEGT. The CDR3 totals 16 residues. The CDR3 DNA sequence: TGTGCCAGCAGTGCGAGAGACAGGGGGCGCACAGATACGCAGTATTTT. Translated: CASSARDRGRTDTQYF.

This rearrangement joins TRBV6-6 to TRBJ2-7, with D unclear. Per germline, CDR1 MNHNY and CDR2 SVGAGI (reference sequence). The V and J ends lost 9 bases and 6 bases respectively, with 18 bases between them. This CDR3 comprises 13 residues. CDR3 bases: TGTGCCAGTACCCCAGGTCCCTTGCTCGAGCAGTACTTC. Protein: CASTPGPLLEQYF.

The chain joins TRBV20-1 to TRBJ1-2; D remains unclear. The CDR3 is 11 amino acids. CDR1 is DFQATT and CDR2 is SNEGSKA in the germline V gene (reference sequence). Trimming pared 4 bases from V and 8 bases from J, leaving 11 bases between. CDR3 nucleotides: TGCAGTGCTATGATTCTTCACGGCTACACCTTC. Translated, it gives CSAMILHGYTF.

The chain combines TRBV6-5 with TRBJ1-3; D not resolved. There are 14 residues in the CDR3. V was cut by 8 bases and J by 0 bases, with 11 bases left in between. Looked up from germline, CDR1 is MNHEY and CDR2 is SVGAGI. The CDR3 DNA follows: TGTGCCAGCGGGTATGCGCGCTCTGGAAACACCATATATTTT. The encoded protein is CASGYARSGNTIYF.

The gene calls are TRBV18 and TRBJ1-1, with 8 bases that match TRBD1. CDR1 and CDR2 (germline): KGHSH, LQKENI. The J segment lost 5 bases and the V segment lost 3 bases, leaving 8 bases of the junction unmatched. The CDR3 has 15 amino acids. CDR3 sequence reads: CASSPYSGGDTEAFF. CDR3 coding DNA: TGTGCCAGCTCACCTTATTCAGGGGGCGATACTGAAGCTTTCTTT.

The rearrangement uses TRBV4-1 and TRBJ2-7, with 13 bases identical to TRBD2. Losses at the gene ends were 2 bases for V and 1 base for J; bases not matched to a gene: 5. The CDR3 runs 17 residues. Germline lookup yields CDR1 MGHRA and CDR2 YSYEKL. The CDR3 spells CASSQPRLAGGSYEQYF. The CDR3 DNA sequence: TGCGCCAGCAGCCAACCTCGACTAGCGGGAGGTTCCTACGAGCAGTACTTC.

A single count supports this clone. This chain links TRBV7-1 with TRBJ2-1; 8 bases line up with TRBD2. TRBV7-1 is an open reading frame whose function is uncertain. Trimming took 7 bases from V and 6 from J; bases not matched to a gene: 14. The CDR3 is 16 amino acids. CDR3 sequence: CASTTSGTRPFNEQFF. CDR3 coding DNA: TGTGCCAGCACCACCTCCGGGACTAGGCCCTTCAATGAGCAGTTCTTC.

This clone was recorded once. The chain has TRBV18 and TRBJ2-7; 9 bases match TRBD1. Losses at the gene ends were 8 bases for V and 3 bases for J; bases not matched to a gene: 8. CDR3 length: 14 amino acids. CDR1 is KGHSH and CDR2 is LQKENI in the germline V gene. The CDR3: CASAGQGIYYEQYF. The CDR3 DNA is TGTGCCAGCGCTGGACAGGGGATTTACTACGAGCAGTACTTC.

The CDR3 region is CASSQDYLGETQYF. The CDR3 DNA is TGTGCCAGCAGCCAAGATTATCTAGGGGAGACCCAGTACTTC. The V gene is TRBV14, the J gene TRBJ2-5; D not certain. This CDR3 contains 14 residues. Germline V gene data show CDR1 as SGHDN and CDR2 as FVKESK. V lost 0 bases, J lost 5 bases, and 10 bases lay in between.

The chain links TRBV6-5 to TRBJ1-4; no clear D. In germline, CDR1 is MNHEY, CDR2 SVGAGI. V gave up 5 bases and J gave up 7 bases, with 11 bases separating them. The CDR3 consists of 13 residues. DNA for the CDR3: TGTGCCAGCAGTCGGAAAGTCGGTGAAAAACTGTTTTTT. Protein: CASSRKVGEKLFF.

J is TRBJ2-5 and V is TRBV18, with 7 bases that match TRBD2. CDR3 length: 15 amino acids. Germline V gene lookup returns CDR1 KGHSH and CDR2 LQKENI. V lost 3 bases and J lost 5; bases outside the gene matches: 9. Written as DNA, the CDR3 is TGTGCCAGCTCACCCTCGACTAGCCTCCTGGAGACCCAGTACTTC. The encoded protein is CASSPSTSLLETQYF.

CDR3 sequence reads: CASSPRGGGYNEQFF. DNA of the CDR3: TGTGCCAGCAGCCCGAGGGGGGGTGGCTACAATGAGCAGTTCTTC. This sequence joins TRBV14 and TRBJ2-1, with D possibly TRBD2 on 7 matching bases. Trimming stripped 4 bases from V and 3 bases from J, with 13 bases between. The CDR3 loop spans 15 amino acids. Germline V lookup: CDR1 SGHDN, CDR2 FVKESK. Together with reference TRBV14 and TRBJ2-1, the CDR3 gives the full variable domain: EAGVTQFPSHSVIEKGQTVTLRCDPISGHDNLYWYRRVMGKEIKFLLHFVKESKQDESGMPNNRFLAERTGGTYSTLKVQPAELEDSGVYFCASSPRGGGYNEQFFGPGTRLTVL.

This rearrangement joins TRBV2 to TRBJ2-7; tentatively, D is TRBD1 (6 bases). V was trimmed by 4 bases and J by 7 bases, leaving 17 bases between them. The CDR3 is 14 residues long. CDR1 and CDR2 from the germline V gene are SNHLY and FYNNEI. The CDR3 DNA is TGTGCCAGCAGTGGGCGGACAGCCAAGGAAGAGCAGTACTTC. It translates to CASSGRTAKEEQYF.

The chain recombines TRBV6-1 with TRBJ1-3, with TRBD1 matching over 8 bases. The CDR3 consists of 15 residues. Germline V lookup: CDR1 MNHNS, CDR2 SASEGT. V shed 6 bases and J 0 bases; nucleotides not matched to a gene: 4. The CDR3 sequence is CASRLDRASGNTIYF. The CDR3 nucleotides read TGTGCCAGCAGGTTGGACAGGGCCTCTGGAAACACCATATATTTT.

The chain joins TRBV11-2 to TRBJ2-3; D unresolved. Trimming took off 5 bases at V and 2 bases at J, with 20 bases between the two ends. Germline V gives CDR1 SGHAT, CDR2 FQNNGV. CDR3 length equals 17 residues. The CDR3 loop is CASSTRPRAGNTDTQYF. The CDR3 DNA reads TGTGCCAGCAGCACCCGACCTCGGGCAGGAAACACAGATACGCAGTATTTT. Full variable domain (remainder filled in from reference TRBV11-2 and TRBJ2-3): EAGVAQSPRYKIIEKRQSVAFWCNPISGHATLYWYQQILGQGPKLLIQFQNNGVVDDSQLPKDRFSAERLKGVDSTLKIQPAKLEDSAVYLCASSTRPRAGNTDTQYFGPGTRLTVL.

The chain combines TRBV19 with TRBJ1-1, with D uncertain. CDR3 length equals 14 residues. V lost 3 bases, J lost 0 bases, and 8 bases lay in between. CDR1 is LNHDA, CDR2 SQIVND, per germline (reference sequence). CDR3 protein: CASSIGVLNTEAFF. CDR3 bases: TGTGCCAGTAGTATCGGGGTTTTGAACACTGAAGCTTTCTTT.

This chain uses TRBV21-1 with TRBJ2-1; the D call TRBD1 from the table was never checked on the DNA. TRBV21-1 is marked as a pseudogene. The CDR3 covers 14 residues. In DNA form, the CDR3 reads TGTGCCAGCAGCAGGGGGGACAGGGCGCTTGAGCAGTTCTTC. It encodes CASSRGDRALEQFF.